Sequencing of this T cell receptor beta chain was carried out in a study of beta chain features in type 1 diabetes (dated by TCRdb to about 2018). At the level of the whole study: Mean age, gender distribution, total cell number and subset yield were not different between patients and healthy donors. Across all samples, approximately 100 million sorted cells were examined, and cell number per subset correlated strongly with RNA yield. In the study, recently diagnosed type 1 diabetes patients and matched healthy donors were compared on the TCRB repertoires of their sorted circulating CD4+ T cell subsets. Regulatory and stem cell-like memory subsets were isolated from only 8 patients and about 8 healthy donors, whereas naive and central memory subsets came from all 30 or so donors.

Broader findings and caveats from the paper: The naive, central memory and regulatory TCRB repertoires appeared to resemble one another more closely among patients than among healthy donors. Sequencing cDNA rather than genomic DNA could over-represent highly expressing activated cells, although activation and CD3 levels did not differ between groups. Patients with type 1 diabetes made fewer insertions and deleted more nucleotides at VDJ recombination sites, implying thymic rearrangement abnormalities. Shorter templates might be favored by PCR, yet because patient and control samples were amplified and corrected together, any such skew would affect both groups equally. A moderate but significant shortening of TCRB CDR3 length was observed in type 1 diabetes patients in all four CD4+ subsets. Because small numbers of individuals were included in the HLA sub-analyses, any influence of HLA type on TCRB rearrangement was left unresolved.

All of the isolated RNA was reverse transcribed with the High Capacity cDNA Reverse Transcription Kit, so expressed TCRB transcripts were sequenced. Naive, central memory and regulatory T cell samples underwent deep immunoSEQ sequencing, averaging around 4 million total reads per sample. After sorted cells were lysed in RLT buffer, RNA was extracted with DNase-treated RNeasy Micro or Mini kits, with the choice depending on cell number. Each cell subset was processed on its own to prevent cross-contamination, while patient and healthy donor samples were processed together. TCRB sequences were amplified from cDNA with the immunoSEQ multiplex PCR, producing 87-bp fragments spanning the CDR3 region. The amplicons were sequenced using the Illumina HiSeq platform. The authors' pipeline ran thus. Synthetic template baselines were used to correct PCR bias computationally, reads within Hamming distance 2 were collapsed together, and singletons that could not be merged were discarded. Reads were aligned against IMGT to assign V, D and J genes, CDR3 length and insertions or deletions at six rearrangement sites. Within each subset, clonotype counts were normalized to sorted cell number, after which true diversity and Gini coefficients were computed with the tcR R package. Repertoire sharing was quantified using the overlap coefficient calculated on TCRB nucleotide sequences. As a proxy for the pre-selection repertoire, out-of-frame TCRB sequences from naive cells were analyzed. The immuneACCESS repertoire file appears here via TCRdb, limited to in-frame rearrangements. These files lack a portion of the clones; in checked studies, under half of the deficit traces to unresolved V genes, and the cause of the others is not known. V and J calls plus clone size are reproduced from that table; the DNA served to infer D and trimming. This sample lists fewer than 350,000 clones; less than 20% were detected once. The ten biggest clones cover around 0.044% of the sample.

About this clone: Its antigen has not been determined. Base qualities are not at hand, and no much larger clone is one base apart.

The CDR3, cysteine through phenylalanine, is 14 amino acids long. This entry keeps only the CDR3 DNA: 42 bases, framed from base 1. CDR1 LNHNV and CDR2 YYDKDF are derived from the germline V gene (reference sequence). V is pared back by 5 bases and J by 5 bases, with 15 bases lying between the germline termini. Each donor gave one peripheral blood draw, averaging roughly 100 mL, which was collected into heparinised tubes. Naive, central memory, regulatory and stem cell-like memory CD4+ T cells were sorted on a BD FACSAria II using a panel including CD45RO, CCR7, CD25, CD127, CD95 and CD27. A purity above 98% was achieved for all sorted populations. PBMCs were isolated right away by Lymphoprep density gradient centrifugation and were stained directly, without culture. So that batch effects would be minimized, each experiment stained and sorted samples in pairs, pairing one healthy donor with one patient.

This sequence uses TRBV15 and TRBJ1-2; the D gene lacks a confident call. The source of this sequence is a woman aged 18 to 35 in good health. The source material was naive CD4+ T cells from blood. In light of the paper, this sample's cell subset or site label describes: true naive CD4+ T cells. The CDR3 sequence is CATSPGSEVYGYTF. The sequence in DNA is TGTGCCACCAGCCCGGGGAGCGAGGTGTATGGCTACACCTTC.